One and the same sample provided the 31 T cell receptor beta chains below, sequenced in a study of siplizumab effects on memory and regulatory T cells. Profiled with immunoSEQ multiplex PCR; TCRdb holds only in-frame clones, not every one. The sample lists approximately 100,000 clones; about 94% were seen once. What was sequenced was non-Treg CD4+ T cells sorted from blood. The receptors were sampled from a human donor in good health.

This rearrangement joins TRBV9 to TRBJ2-3; D perhaps matches TRBD2 (6 bases). CDR1 is SGDLS, CDR2 YYNGEE, per germline. CDR3 length: 13 amino acids. Trimming pared 4 bases from V and 5 bases from J, leaving 11 bases between. The CDR3 spells CASSPKTRDTQYF. The DNA of the CDR3 is TGTGCCAGCAGCCCTAAGACTAGAGATACGCAGTATTTT.

This chain uses TRBV5-4 with TRBJ1-2; D is undetermined. The CDR3 totals 14 residues. Per germline, CDR1 SGHNT and CDR2 YYREEE (reference sequence). V was clipped by 1 base and J by 4 bases, with 11 bases between them. Here the CDR3 DNA reads TGTGCCAGCAGCTTGCCGGACCCAGGCTATGGCTACACCTTC. Protein: CASSLPDPGYGYTF.

The chain carries TRBV2 and TRBJ2-5; tentatively, D is TRBD2 (6 bases). Between the trimmed V and J ends, which lost 10 bases and 5 bases, there was a span of 20 bases. The CDR3 loop spans 14 amino acids. Germline CDR1 SNHLY, CDR2 FYNNEI. In DNA form, the CDR3 reads TGTGCCACCATAACGGAGGGATTTTTTGAGACCCAGTACTTC. This translates into CATITEGFFETQYF.

The chain is built from TRBV29-1 and TRBJ2-3, with D unclear. The CDR3 length is 12 residues. V lost 7 bases, J lost 6 bases, and 14 bases lay in between. Per germline, CDR1 SQVTM and CDR2 ANQGSEA. The CDR3, as DNA: TGCAGCGGCGGTCAAAACGGGGATACGCAGTATTTT. It encodes CSGGQNGDTQYF.

V gene TRBV27 combines with J gene TRBJ2-5; tentatively, D is TRBD1 (6 bases). From germline, CDR1 is MNHEY and CDR2 SMNVEV (reference sequence). The V end was cut by 3 bases, the J end by 6 bases, with 20 bases between. The CDR3 contains 16 residues. CDR3: CASSFGDTKNEKTQYF. In DNA, the CDR3 is TGTGCCAGCAGTTTTGGGGACACCAAGAACGAGAAGACCCAGTACTTC.

This chain connects TRBV5-1 to TRBJ1-1; a possible D gene is TRBD1 (5 bases). Per the germline V gene, CDR1 is SGHRS and CDR2 is YFSETQ. The CDR3 covers 13 residues. Trimming stripped 4 bases from V and 4 bases from J, with 11 bases between. CDR3 nucleotides: TGCGCCAGCAGCAGGGCGGGGGTCACTGAAGCTTTCTTT. This encodes CASSRAGVTEAFF.

The chain joins TRBV4-1 to TRBJ1-4, with D hard to call. The CDR3 runs 13 residues. Germline V gene lookup returns CDR1 MGHRA and CDR2 YSYEKL. V gave up 1 base and J gave up 8 bases, with 8 bases separating them. The CDR3, as DNA: TGCGCCAGCAGCCAAGTTCTGGGGGAAAAACTGTTTTTT. As protein: CASSQVLGEKLFF.

The rearrangement uses TRBV7-3 and TRBJ2-1; 12 bases fit TRBD2. CDR3 size: 16 residues. V trimming: 3 bases; J trimming: 6 bases; junction bases outside the gene matches: 6. Per the germline V gene, CDR1 is SGHTA and CDR2 is FQGTGA. The CDR3 sequence is CASSFTGTSGFNEQFF. DNA of the CDR3: TGTGCCAGCAGCTTCACCGGGACTAGCGGGTTCAATGAGCAGTTCTTC. Complete variable domain (other parts from reference TRBV7-3 and TRBJ2-1): GAGVSQTPSNKVTEKGKYVELRCDPISGHTALYWYRQSLGQGPEFLIYFQGTGAADDSGLPNDRFFAVRPEGSVSTLKIQRTERGDSAVYLCASSFTGTSGFNEQFFGPGTRLTVL.

In its sample, this clone was seen a few times. The chain couples TRBV19 to TRBJ1-2; 7 positions match TRBD1. Germline CDR1 LNHDA, CDR2 SQIVND (reference sequence). Germline trimming cut 3 bases from V and 8 bases from J; bases unmatched to any gene: 6. This CDR3 is built from 13 residues. The CDR3 is CASSMEGQRGYTF. CDR3 in DNA: TGTGCCAGTAGTATGGAGGGACAGAGAGGCTACACCTTC.

V and J are TRBV5-8 and TRBJ2-1; TRBD1 might be the D (6 bases). V lost 6 bases to trimming and J lost 5 bases, with 21 bases between them. The germline CDR1 and CDR2 sequences are SGHTS and YDEGEE. This CDR3 has 16 residues. CDR3 nucleotides: TGTGCCAGCACCCCTCCATATCAGGGGTCTCACAATGAGCAGTTCTTC. Its protein is CASTPPYQGSHNEQFF.

The gene calls are TRBV2 and TRBJ1-4; the D gene is possibly TRBD1 (5 bases). Trimming removed 6 bases at V and 8 bases at J, with 13 bases between. Per germline, CDR1 SNHLY and CDR2 FYNNEI. The CDR3 contains 13 residues. The CDR3 here is CASRVVGAEKLFF. The CDR3 DNA sequence: TGTGCCAGCAGGGTCGTTGGGGCGGAAAAACTGTTTTTT.

The chain recombines TRBV19 with TRBJ2-1; 8 nucleotides agree with TRBD1. CDR3 size: 14 residues. With 4 bases clipped from V and 4 bases from J, the junction kept 3 bases outside the gene matches. Germline V CDR1 and CDR2: LNHDA, SQIVND (reference sequence). The CDR3 loop is CASSTTGGYNEQFF. For the CDR3, the DNA is TGTGCCAGTAGTACAACAGGGGGATACAATGAGCAGTTCTTC. The entire variable domain, with the rest obtained from reference TRBV19 and TRBJ2-1, is as follows: DGGITQSPKYLFRKEGQNVTLSCEQNLNHDAMYWYRQDPGQGLRLIYYSQIVNDFQKGDIAEGYSVSREKKESFPLTVTSAQKNPTAFYLCASSTTGGYNEQFFGPGTRLTVL.

CDR3 DNA: TGTGCCAGCTCAACCGTAGCGGGAGTCCCCACAGATACGCAGTATTTT. Its translation is CASSTVAGVPTDTQYF. J is TRBJ2-3 and V is TRBV18, with 9 positions matching TRBD2. This CDR3 spans 16 amino acids. Germline CDR1 and CDR2: KGHSH and LQKENI. V lost 5 bases, J lost 2 bases, and 8 bases stayed unmatched.

The genes are TRBV6-5 and TRBJ2-7; D is ambiguous. Trimming cost V 6 bases and J 5 bases, with 20 bases left between them. This CDR3 is built from 15 residues. Germline V gene lookup returns CDR1 MNHEY and CDR2 SVGAGI. For the CDR3, the DNA is TGTGCCAGCAGCTCCGTGTCGGGCCTGAAGAACGAGCAGTACTTC. Its translation: CASSSVSGLKNEQYF.

Only one count was recorded for this clone. The chain joins TRBV21-1 to TRBJ2-1; the table's D call, TRBD2, was not checked against the DNA. TRBV21-1 is given as a pseudogene. The CDR3 consists of 20 residues. DNA of the CDR3: TGTGCCAGCAGCCCCTTCTGGGGACTAGCGGGAGAGATCTCCTACAATGAGCAGTTCTTC. It translates to CASSPFWGLAGEISYNEQFF.

Comment on this clone: A read error may account for a junction end that differs from germline. This sample also contains other DNA sequences that code for the same CDR3. The chain combines TRBV27 with TRBJ1-1; D is unresolved. The CDR3 extends over 13 amino acids. Germline V gene data show CDR1 as MNHEY and CDR2 as SMNVEV (reference sequence). As DNA, the CDR3 is TGCGCCAGCAGTTTTCGGCCCTCCACTGAAGCTTTCTTT. This translates into CASSFRPSTEAFF.

In DNA, the CDR3 is TGTGCCAGCAGCCGGACAGATAACACTGAAGCTTTCTTT. Translation gives CASSRTDNTEAFF. The gene calls are TRBV4-2 and TRBJ1-1; D perhaps matches TRBD1 (6 bases). V gave up 4 bases and J gave up 2 bases, with 8 bases separating them. The CDR3 has 13 amino acids. Per germline, CDR1 LGHNA and CDR2 YNFKEQ.

The V and J genes are TRBV4-1 and TRBJ1-6, with TRBD1 as a possible D gene (5 bases). This CDR3 spans 15 amino acids. Germline V gene data show CDR1 as MGHRA and CDR2 as YSYEKL. Trimming took off 0 bases at V and 10 bases at J, with 13 bases between the two ends. This CDR3 reads CASSQEAREGSPLHF. The DNA of the CDR3 is TGCGCCAGCAGCCAAGAGGCCAGGGAGGGCTCACCCCTCCACTTT.

This chain links TRBV25-1 with TRBJ2-3; a possible D gene is TRBD1 (5 bases). Germline V gene lookup returns CDR1 MGHDK and CDR2 SYGVNS. Trimming cost V 11 bases and J 5 bases, with 23 bases left between them. The CDR3 consists of 15 residues. In nucleotides, the CDR3 is TGTGCCTCCCGGCCCGCAGGGCTAAAGGGAGATACGCAGTATTTT. Its protein is CASRPAGLKGDTQYF.

The rearrangement uses TRBV30 and TRBJ2-5; D ambiguous. CDR3 length: 13 residues. From germline, CDR1 is GTSNPN and CDR2 SVGIG (reference sequence). Trimming removed 0 bases at V and 0 bases at J, with 5 bases between. Here the CDR3 DNA reads TGTGCCTGGAGTGTACGGTACCAAGAGACCCAGTACTTC. It yields the protein CAWSVRYQETQYF.

This sequence joins TRBV27 and TRBJ2-7; 13 nucleotides line up with TRBD2. Germline V lookup: CDR1 MNHEY, CDR2 SMNVEV (reference sequence). J lost 4 bases, V lost 5 bases, and 11 bases had no gene match. The CDR3 loop spans 17 amino acids. As DNA, the CDR3 is TGTGCCAGCAGTCTGCCCCCTACTAGCGGGAGGGCATACGAGCAGTACTTC. This gives the protein CASSLPPTSGRAYEQYF.

This clone was picked up one time. The chain couples TRBV18 to TRBJ2-1; 7 bases map to TRBD1. Germline CDR1 is KGHSH and CDR2 is LQKENI. The CDR3 has 13 residues. V lost 2 bases and J lost 10; bases outside the gene matches: 5. The CDR3 loop is CASSPDRADEQFF. The DNA for the CDR3 is TGTGCCAGCTCACCAGACAGGGCGGACGAGCAGTTCTTC. Complete variable domain (other parts from reference TRBV18 and TRBJ2-1): NAGVMQNPRHLVRRRGQEARLRCSPMKGHSHVYWYRQLPEEGLKFMVYLQKENIIDESGMPKERFSAEFPKEGPSILRIQQVVRGDSAAYFCASSPDRADEQFFGPGTRLTVL.

About this clone: At one boundary the junction diverges from the germline segment, which might be a read error. The chain joins TRBV28 to TRBJ1-2; possible D gene TRBD1, 6 bases. Germline loops: CDR1 MDHEN, CDR2 SYDVKM. The CDR3 length is 14 residues. DNA for the CDR3: TGCGCGACTTTTGGGGGGCATCCTAACTATGGCTACACCTTC. This gives the protein CATFGGHPNYGYTF.

The table lists this clone with a count of one. The genes are TRBV28 and TRBJ1-5; D remains ambiguous. The germline V gene encodes CDR1 MDHEN and CDR2 SYDVKM. The germline V and J ends were trimmed by 5 bases and 4 bases, with 12 bases remaining between them. This CDR3 comprises 14 residues. CDR3 loop: CASSPPGYNQPQHF. As DNA, the CDR3 is TGTGCCAGCAGTCCCCCGGGCTATAATCAGCCCCAGCATTTT.

V is TRBV5-6 and J is TRBJ1-2; no clear D gene. CDR1 SGHDT and CDR2 YYEEEE come from the germline V gene. The CDR3 is 13 residues long. V was clipped by 3 bases and J by 2 bases, with 8 bases between them. The CDR3 bases are TGTGCCAGCAGCTCTGACCCCAACTATGGCTACACCTTC. Translation gives CASSSDPNYGYTF.

This chain connects TRBV5-1 to TRBJ1-2, with D perhaps TRBD1 (5 bases). The V and J ends lost 4 bases and 0 bases respectively, with 16 bases between them. The V gene's germline CDR1 is SGHRS and CDR2 YFSETQ. The CDR3 has 16 amino acids. CDR3 sequence: CASSKGTARTNYGYTF. The CDR3 nucleotides read TGCGCCAGCAGCAAGGGGACGGCGCGTACTAACTATGGCTACACCTTC.

The V and J genes are TRBV2 and TRBJ1-1, with TRBD1 as a possible D gene (5 bases). V lost 6 bases to trimming and J lost 2 bases, with 13 bases between them. The CDR3 consists of 14 residues. CDR1 and CDR2 (germline): SNHLY, FYNNEI. The CDR3 nucleotides read TGTGCCAGCAGAGCCGAGACAGCCAACACTGAAGCTTTCTTT. Protein product: CASRAETANTEAFF.

This rearrangement joins TRBV19 to TRBJ2-5, with 8 nucleotides matching TRBD1. CDR1 and CDR2 from the germline V gene are LNHDA and SQIVND (reference sequence). This CDR3 has 14 residues. Trimming removed 9 bases from V and 3 bases from J; junction bases left unmatched: 9. CDR3 amino acids: CASRFGQGEETQYF. The CDR3 region has the DNA TGTGCCAGCCGATTCGGACAGGGCGAAGAGACCCAGTACTTC. The complete variable domain, with remaining parts taken from reference TRBV19 and TRBJ2-5, reads DGGITQSPKYLFRKEGQNVTLSCEQNLNHDAMYWYRQDPGQGLRLIYYSQIVNDFQKGDIAEGYSVSREKKESFPLTVTSAQKNPTAFYLCASRFGQGEETQYFGPGTRLLVL.

CDR3 sequence reads: CASSSGGSSYNEQFF. In nucleotides, the CDR3 is TGCGCCAGCAGCTCTGGGGGAAGCTCCTACAATGAGCAGTTCTTC. The chain uses TRBV5-1 and TRBJ2-1, with D perhaps matching TRBD1 or TRBD2 (5 bases each). Germline-derived CDR1 and CDR2 are SGHRS and YFSETQ. This CDR3 is built from 15 residues. Between the trimmed V and J ends, which lost 3 bases and 0 bases, there was a span of 10 bases.

This clone has just one count. Here the CDR3 reads CASSINPQGIGTDTQYF. In nucleotides, the CDR3 is TGTGCCAGTAGTATTAACCCCCAGGGTATCGGCACAGATACGCAGTATTTT. The gene calls are TRBV19 and TRBJ2-3; possibly TRBD1 for D (5 bases). The germline V and J ends were trimmed by 3 bases and 1 base, with 17 bases remaining between them. The CDR3 totals 17 residues. Germline V gives CDR1 LNHDA, CDR2 SQIVND (reference sequence). Combining the CDR3 with reference TRBV19 and TRBJ2-3 gives the whole variable domain DGGITQSPKYLFRKEGQNVTLSCEQNLNHDAMYWYRQDPGQGLRLIYYSQIVNDFQKGDIAEGYSVSREKKESFPLTVTSAQKNPTAFYLCASSINPQGIGTDTQYFGPGTRLTVL.

V and J are TRBV7-8 and TRBJ2-2; D is undetermined. Germline V CDR1 and CDR2: SGHVS, FQNEAQ. CDR3 length equals 15 residues. V was clipped by 2 bases and J by 0 bases, with 7 bases between them. The CDR3 DNA sequence: TGTGCCAGCAGCTTAACACACCCGAACACCGGGGAGCTGTTTTTT. As protein: CASSLTHPNTGELFF.